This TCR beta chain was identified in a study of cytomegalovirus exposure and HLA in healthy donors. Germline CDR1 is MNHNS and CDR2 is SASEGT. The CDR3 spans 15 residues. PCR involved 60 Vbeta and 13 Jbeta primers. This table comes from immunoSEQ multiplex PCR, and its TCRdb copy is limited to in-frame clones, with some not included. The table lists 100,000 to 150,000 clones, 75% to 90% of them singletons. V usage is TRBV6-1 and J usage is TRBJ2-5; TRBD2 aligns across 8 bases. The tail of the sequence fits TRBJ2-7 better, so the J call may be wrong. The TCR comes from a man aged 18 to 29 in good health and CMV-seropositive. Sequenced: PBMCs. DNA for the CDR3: TGTGCCAGCAGATCTCCGGGAGGGGTGTCCTACGAGCAGTACTTC. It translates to CASRSPGGVSYEQYF.